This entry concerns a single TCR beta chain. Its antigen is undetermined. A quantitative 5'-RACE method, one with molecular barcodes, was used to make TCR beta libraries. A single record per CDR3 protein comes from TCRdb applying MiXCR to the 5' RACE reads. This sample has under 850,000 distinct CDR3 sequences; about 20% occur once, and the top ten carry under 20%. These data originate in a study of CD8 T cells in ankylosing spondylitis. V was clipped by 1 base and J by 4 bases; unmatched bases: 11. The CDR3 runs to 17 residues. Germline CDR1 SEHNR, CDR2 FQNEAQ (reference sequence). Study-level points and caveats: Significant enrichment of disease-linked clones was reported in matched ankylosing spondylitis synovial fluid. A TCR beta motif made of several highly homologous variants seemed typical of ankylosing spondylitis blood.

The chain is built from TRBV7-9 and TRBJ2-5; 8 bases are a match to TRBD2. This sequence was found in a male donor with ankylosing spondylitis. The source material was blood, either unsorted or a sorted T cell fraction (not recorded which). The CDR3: CASSLVSLREGRETQYF. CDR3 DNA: TGTGCCAGCAGCTTAGTCTCCCTCCGGGAGGGCCGAGAGACCCAGTACTTC.